Sequencing of this TCR beta chain was carried out in a study of cytotoxic CD8 clonotypes in ibrutinib-treated CLL. Looking at the study overall: For this cohort, patients were some eleven relapsed/refractory and around 16 treatment-naive, while some 17 were IGHV unmutated.

This CDR3 has 17 residues. On this clone: Its specificity is not known.

The table came from immunoSEQ multiplex PCR; TCRdb's copy has only in-frame clones and leaves some out. The repertoire includes 150,000 or so clones, approximately 80% of them detected once, and roughly a quarter sits in the top ten. Whole-study results and caveats: Increased clonality at ibrutinib response gave way to a return toward baseline at progression. Baseline levels of clonality went above those of age-matched healthy donors and moved with circulating CD8+ T-cell counts.

The TCR comes from a human donor with chronic lymphocytic leukemia. The sequenced sample was PBMCs, obtained after 12 months of ibrutinib treatment. This rearrangement joins TRBV21-1 to TRBJ2-5; the table's D call of TRBD2 was not tested on the DNA. TRBV21-1 is noted as a pseudogene. The CDR3, as DNA: TGTGCCAGCAGCAAAAACGCCCCTAGCGGGAGCTGGGAGACCCAGTACTTC. As protein: CASSKNAPSGSWETQYF.